Sequencing of this T cell receptor (beta chain) was carried out in a study of Graves' ophthalmopathy and Graves' hyperthyroidism. CDR3 length equals 15 residues. The germline CDR1 and CDR2 sequences are ENHRY and SYGVKD. Trimming at V came to 10 bases and at J to 6 bases, leaving 15 bases not matched to a gene. Amplification targeted the TCR beta CDR3 regions, with RNA transcripts as the source material. HTBI-primed RT-PCR formed the first round, and a multiplex PCR formed the second. Each CDR3 protein gets one entry after TCRdb re-called the multiplex PCR reads with MiXCR. In the table there are 650,000 to 800,000 distinct CDR3 sequences, under 50% of which are singletons. This clonotype was counted a few times. Its specificity is not known. General observations from the study: For predicting ophthalmopathy progression, the model had around 64% sensitivity and nearly 75% specificity. Ophthalmopathy was separated from stable hyperthyroidism by a 13-signature model with 85% to 90% sensitivity and 81.08% specificity. The authors also found most expanded thyroid clonotypes above 0.001 frequency in blood.

The chain employs TRBV10-3 and TRBJ1-1; the match to TRBD1 covers 9 bases. This TCR derives from an adult man with Graves' ophthalmopathy. Sequences were obtained from peripheral blood. CDR3 protein: CASSRTGGAGPEAFF. As DNA, the CDR3 is TGTGCCAGCTCACGAACAGGGGGCGCAGGTCCTGAAGCTTTCTTT.